This is a list of T cell receptor beta chains from one sample in a study of post-analysis software for immune sequencing data. TCRdb processed the PCR reads anew with MiXCR; each CDR3 protein has one entry. Of fewer than 850,000 distinct CDR3 sequences listed, 46% are singletons. The sequenced sample was blood. The receptors here all came from a girl between 5 and 17 years old with multiple sclerosis. Both conserved end residues are part of each CDR3. The D gene is left open where the match is weak.

v_gene	d_gene	j_gene	CDR3aa
TRBV7-8	.	TRBJ2-3	CASSPLEDTQYF
TRBV29-1	.	TRBJ2-3	CSVERGGIAFSTDTQYF
TRBV14	.	TRBJ1-2	CASSHARYYGYTF
TRBV5-1	TRBD1	TRBJ1-1	CASSRAGTANTEAFF
TRBV30	TRBD1	TRBJ2-7	CAFQLLQGASYEQYF
TRBV28	.	TRBJ1-2	CASSSPHGTAYGYTF
TRBV5-8	.	TRBJ2-7	CASSLFDRTLDYEQYF
TRBV9	TRBD1	TRBJ2-3	CASSAEGQGARDTQYF
TRBV12-3/TRBV12-4	.	TRBJ2-1	CASSPGGARSNEQFF
TRBV7-2	TRBD1	TRBJ2-7	CASSPTGGGSYEQYF
TRBV6-1	TRBD2	TRBJ2-3	CAGSEVGWTSGRHTDTQYF
TRBV27	.	TRBJ2-2	CASSSTRGYTGELFF
TRBV29-1	.	TRBJ1-5	CSVRGQNQPQHF
TRBV7-3	TRBD1	TRBJ2-7	CASSLGDRGTYEQYF
TRBV3-1	.	TRBJ1-2	CATGGVNGGYTF
TRBV10-3	.	TRBJ2-3	CAISLGAFTDTQYF
TRBV12-3/TRBV12-4	.	TRBJ2-1	CASSPAPISYNEQFF
TRBV5-1	TRBD2	TRBJ2-7	CASSPTGGAGASYEQYF
TRBV7-9	.	TRBJ2-1	CASSLAYNEQFF
TRBV12-3/TRBV12-4	TRBD1	TRBJ1-5	CASRMTGGRNQPQHF
TRBV28	.	TRBJ1-2	CASSWDNNYGYTF
TRBV18	TRBD2	TRBJ2-3	CASSPEREPDTQYF
TRBV7-2	.	TRBJ2-1	CASSVRDYNEQFF
TRBV28	.	TRBJ1-2	CASSSVERSNGYTF
TRBV7-9	.	TRBJ1-5	CASSSVRSNQPQHF
TRBV10-3	TRBD2	TRBJ2-7	CATYTSGSNEQYF
TRBV6-1	.	TRBJ1-3	CASIPGRIGNTIYF
TRBV7-2	.	TRBJ2-3	CASSSGDADTQYF